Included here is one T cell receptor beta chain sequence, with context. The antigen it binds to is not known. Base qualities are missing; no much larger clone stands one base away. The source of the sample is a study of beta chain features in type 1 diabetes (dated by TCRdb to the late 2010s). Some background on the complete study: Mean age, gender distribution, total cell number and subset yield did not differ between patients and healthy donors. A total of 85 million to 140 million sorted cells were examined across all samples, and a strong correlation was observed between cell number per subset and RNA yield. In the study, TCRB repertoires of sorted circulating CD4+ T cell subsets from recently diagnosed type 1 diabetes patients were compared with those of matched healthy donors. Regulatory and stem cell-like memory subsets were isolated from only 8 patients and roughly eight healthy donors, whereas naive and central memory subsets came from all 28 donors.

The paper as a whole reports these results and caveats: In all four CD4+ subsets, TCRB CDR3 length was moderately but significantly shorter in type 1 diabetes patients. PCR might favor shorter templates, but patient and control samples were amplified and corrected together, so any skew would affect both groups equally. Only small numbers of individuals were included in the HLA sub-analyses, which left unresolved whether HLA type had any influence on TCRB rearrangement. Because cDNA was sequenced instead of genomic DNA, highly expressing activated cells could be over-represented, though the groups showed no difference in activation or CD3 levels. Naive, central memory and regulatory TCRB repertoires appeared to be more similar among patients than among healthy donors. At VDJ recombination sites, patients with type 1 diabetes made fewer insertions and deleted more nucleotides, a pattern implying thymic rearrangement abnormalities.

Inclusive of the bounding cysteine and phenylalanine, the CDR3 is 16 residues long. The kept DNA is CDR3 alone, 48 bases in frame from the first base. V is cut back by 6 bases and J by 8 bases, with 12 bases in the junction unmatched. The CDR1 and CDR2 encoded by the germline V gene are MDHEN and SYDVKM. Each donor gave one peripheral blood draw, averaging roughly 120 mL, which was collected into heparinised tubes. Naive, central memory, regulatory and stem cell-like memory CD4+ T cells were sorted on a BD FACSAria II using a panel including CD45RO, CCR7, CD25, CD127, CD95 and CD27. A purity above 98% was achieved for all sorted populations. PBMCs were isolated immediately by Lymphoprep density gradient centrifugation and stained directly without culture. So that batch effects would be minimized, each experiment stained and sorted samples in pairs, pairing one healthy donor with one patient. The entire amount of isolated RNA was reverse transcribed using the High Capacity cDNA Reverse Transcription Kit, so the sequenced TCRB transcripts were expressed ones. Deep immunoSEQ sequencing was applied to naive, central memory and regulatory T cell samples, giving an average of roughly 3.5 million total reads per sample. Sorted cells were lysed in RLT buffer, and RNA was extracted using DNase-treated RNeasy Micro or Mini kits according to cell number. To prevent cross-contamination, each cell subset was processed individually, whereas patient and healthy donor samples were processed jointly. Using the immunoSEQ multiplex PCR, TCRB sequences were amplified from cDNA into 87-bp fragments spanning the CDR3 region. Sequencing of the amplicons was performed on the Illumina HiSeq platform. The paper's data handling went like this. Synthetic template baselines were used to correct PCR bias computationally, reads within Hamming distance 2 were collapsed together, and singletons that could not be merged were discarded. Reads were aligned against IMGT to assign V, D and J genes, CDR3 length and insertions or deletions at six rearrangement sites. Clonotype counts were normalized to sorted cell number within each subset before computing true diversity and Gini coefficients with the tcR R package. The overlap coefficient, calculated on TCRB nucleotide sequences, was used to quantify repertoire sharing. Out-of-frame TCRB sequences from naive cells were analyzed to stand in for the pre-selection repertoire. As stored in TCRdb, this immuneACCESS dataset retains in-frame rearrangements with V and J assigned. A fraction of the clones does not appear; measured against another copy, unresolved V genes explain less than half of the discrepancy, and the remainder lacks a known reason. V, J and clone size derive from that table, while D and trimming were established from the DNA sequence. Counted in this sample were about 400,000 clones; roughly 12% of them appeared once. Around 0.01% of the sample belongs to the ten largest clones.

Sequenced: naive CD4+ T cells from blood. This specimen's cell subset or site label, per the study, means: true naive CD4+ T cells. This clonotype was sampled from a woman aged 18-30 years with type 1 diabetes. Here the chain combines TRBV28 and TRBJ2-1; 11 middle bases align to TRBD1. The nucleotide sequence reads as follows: TGTGCCAGCAGCACCGACGGACAGGGGGCGGGCTATGAGCAGTTCTTC. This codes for CASSTDGQGAGYEQFF.